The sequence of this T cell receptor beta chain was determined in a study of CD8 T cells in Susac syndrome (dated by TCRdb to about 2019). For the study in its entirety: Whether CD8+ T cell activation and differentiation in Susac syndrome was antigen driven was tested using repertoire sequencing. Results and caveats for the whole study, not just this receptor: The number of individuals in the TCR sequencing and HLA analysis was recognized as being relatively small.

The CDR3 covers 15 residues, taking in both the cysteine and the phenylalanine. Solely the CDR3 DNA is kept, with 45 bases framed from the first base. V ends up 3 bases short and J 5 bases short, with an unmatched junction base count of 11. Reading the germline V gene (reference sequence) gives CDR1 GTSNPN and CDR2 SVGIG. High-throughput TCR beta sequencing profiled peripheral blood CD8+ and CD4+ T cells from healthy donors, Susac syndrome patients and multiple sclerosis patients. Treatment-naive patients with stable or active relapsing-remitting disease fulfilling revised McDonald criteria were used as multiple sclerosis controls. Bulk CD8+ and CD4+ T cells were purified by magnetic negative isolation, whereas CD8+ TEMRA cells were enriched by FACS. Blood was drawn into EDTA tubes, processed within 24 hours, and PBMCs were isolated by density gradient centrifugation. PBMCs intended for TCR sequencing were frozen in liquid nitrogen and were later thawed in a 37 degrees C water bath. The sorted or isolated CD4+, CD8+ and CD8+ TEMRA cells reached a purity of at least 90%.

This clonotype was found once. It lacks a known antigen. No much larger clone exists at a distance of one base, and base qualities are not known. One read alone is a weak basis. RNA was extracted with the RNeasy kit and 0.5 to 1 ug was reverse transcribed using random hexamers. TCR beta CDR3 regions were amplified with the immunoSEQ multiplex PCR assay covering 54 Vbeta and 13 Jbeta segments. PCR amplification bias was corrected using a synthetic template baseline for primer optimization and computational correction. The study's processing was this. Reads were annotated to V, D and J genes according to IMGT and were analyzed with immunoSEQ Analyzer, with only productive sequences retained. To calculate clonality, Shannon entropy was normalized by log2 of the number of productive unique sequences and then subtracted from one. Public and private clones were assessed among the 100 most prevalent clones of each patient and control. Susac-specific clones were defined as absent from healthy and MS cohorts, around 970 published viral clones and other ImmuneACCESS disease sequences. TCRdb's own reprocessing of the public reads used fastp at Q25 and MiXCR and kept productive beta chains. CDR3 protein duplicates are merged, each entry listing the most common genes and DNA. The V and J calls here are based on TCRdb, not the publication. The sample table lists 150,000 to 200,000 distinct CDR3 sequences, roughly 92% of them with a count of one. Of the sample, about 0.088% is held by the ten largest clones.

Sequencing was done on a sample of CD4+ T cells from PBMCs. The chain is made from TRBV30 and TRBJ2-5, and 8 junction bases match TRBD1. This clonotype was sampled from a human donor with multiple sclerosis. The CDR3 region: CAWRRAGGSGETQYF. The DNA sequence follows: TGTGCCTGGAGGCGGGCAGGGGGCTCCGGTGAGACCCAGTACTTC.